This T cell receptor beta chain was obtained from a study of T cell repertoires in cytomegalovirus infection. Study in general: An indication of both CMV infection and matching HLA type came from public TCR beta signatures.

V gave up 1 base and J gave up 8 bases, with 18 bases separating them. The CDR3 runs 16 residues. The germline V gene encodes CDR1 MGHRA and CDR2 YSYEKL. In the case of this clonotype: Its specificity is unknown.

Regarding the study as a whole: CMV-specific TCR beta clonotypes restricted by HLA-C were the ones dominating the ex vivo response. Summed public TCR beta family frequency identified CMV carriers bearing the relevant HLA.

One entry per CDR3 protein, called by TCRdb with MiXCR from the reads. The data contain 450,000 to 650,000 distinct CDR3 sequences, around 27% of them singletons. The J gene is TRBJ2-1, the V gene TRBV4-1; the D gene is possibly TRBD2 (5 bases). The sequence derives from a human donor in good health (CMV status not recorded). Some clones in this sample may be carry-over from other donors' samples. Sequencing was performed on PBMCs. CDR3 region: CASSQGAASRADEQFF. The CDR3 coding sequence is TGCGCCAGCAGCCAAGGCGCCGCTAGCCGAGCTGATGAGCAGTTCTTC.